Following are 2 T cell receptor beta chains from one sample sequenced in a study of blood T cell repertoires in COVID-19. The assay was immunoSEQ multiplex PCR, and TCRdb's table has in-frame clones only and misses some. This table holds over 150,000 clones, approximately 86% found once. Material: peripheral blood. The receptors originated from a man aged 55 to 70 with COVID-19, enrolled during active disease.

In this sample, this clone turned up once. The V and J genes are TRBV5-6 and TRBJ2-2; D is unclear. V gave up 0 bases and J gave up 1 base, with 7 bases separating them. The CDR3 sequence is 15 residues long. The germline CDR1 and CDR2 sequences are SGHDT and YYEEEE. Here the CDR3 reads CASSLAQLNTGELFF. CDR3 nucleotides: TGTGCCAGCAGCTTGGCCCAATTGAACACCGGGGAGCTGTTTTTT.

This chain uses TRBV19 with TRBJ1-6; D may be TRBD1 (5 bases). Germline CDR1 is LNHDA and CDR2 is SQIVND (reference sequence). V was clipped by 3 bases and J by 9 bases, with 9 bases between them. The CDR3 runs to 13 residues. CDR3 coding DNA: TGTGCCAGTAGTATGGCAGGGCTTTCACCCCTCCACTTT. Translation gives CASSMAGLSPLHF.